Below are 7 T cell receptor beta chains sequenced from a single sample in a study of T cell repertoires and leukemia-associated antigens. Their specific antigens are unknown. TCRdb reprocessed the 5' RACE reads with MiXCR, giving one entry per CDR3 protein. The sample holds roughly 12,000 distinct CDR3 sequences, 35% to 45% seen once. The sample was CD3+ T cells sorted from blood and cultured. The receptors derive from a female donor in good health.

This clonotype was observed a single time. The chain employs TRBV20-1 and TRBJ2-3, with 9 bases matching TRBD1. Germline assignment: CDR1 DFQATT and CDR2 SNEGSKA (reference sequence). The CDR3 extends over 14 amino acids. The V gene end was trimmed by 5 bases and the J gene end by 5 bases; junction bases not matched to a gene: 8. The CDR3 nucleotides read TGCAGTGCTGCATTACAGGGGGCGGTAGATACGCAGTATTTT. Its translation: CSAALQGAVDTQYF.

By share, this clonotype counts as large. This CDR3 is CASSLGNYGYTF. In DNA form, the CDR3 reads TGTGCCAGCAGTTTGGGGAACTATGGCTACACCTTC. The gene calls are TRBV12-3 or TRBV12-4 and TRBJ1-2, with D hard to call. This CDR3 contains 12 residues. The V end was cut by 3 bases, the J end by 2 bases, with 4 bases between.

This clonotype was seen only a few times. This rearrangement joins TRBV5-1 to TRBJ1-1; a possible D gene is TRBD1 (6 bases). Trimming removed 5 bases from V and 4 bases from J, with 15 bases in between. The CDR3 is 14 amino acids. CDR1 is SGHRS and CDR2 is YFSETQ in the germline V gene. This CDR3 reads CASRISTGTTEAFF. The CDR3 coding sequence is TGCGCCAGCAGAATAAGTACAGGGACCACTGAAGCTTTCTTT.

This clonotype has ten or more counts. This sequence joins TRBV7-9 and TRBJ2-1, with 8 bases that match TRBD2. The germline CDR1 and CDR2 sequences are SEHNR and FQNEAQ (reference sequence). J was trimmed by 9 bases and V by 3 bases; bases with no gene match: 4. The CDR3 has 13 amino acids. CDR3 bases: TGTGCCAGCAGCTTTAGCGGGACGCCTGAGCAGTTCTTC. It translates to CASSFSGTPEQFF.

Of note for this clonotype: The final CDR3 position lacks the conserved phenylalanine or tryptophan, pointing to a likely read error. V is TRBV10-3 and J is TRBJ2-7, with D perhaps being TRBD1 or TRBD2 (6 bases each). Per germline, CDR1 ENHRY and CDR2 SYGVKD. CDR3 length: 15 amino acids. Trimming removed 4 bases from V and 4 bases from J, with 17 bases in between. CDR3 DNA: TGTGCCATCAGTGGGTCGACGGGGGCGTTATACGAGCAGTACCTC. This codes for CAISGSTGALYEQYL.

This clonotype was recorded at least ten times. J is TRBJ2-7 and V is TRBV3-1; D is unclear. CDR1 is LGHDT, CDR2 YNNKEL, per germline (reference sequence). This CDR3 has 15 amino acids. The V end was cut by 1 base, the J end by 0 bases, with 10 bases between. The CDR3 DNA follows: TGTGCCAGCAGCCAAGGTCTGTCAGGCTCCTACGAGCAGTACTTC. This sequence encodes CASSQGLSGSYEQYF.

The chain links TRBV3-1 to TRBJ2-7; TRBD2 matches at 9 bases. This CDR3 spans 15 amino acids. V trimming: 1 base; J trimming: 6 bases; junction bases outside the gene matches: 7. Germline loops: CDR1 LGHDT, CDR2 YNNKEL (reference sequence). Here the CDR3 reads CASSQVPAGGLEQYF. In nucleotides, the CDR3 is TGTGCCAGCAGCCAAGTTCCAGCGGGAGGTCTCGAGCAGTACTTC.